The entry that follows covers one TCR beta chain sequence. It lacks a known antigen. Base quality data are lacking; no much larger clone is found one base away. V loses 4 bases at its end and J loses 2 bases; junction bases beyond the gene matches: 5. Per the germline V gene, SGHRS is the CDR1 and YFSETQ is the CDR2. Reading from cysteine to phenylalanine, the CDR3 counts 16 amino acids. The retained sequence is limited to the CDR3, 48 bases, with the frame set at the first base. Interpreted using the paper, the time point label stands for: about 28 days (+/-7) after the second vaccine dose. In the paper's terms, the treatment or condition label means: meningococcal conjugate vaccine given as trial control. The vaccinee samples were drawn from two UK trials, COV001 and COV002, one of which was a single-blind randomized controlled phase 2/3 trial testing AZD1222 (ChAdOx1 nCoV-19) in healthy adults. Trial participant PBMC samples were collected at day 0 and day 28 after the second dose for TCRbeta chain sequencing.

The CDR3 regions of human TCRbeta chains were analyzed by immunosequencing. The authors' pipeline ran thus. TCRs in the repertoires were matched against a reference library of SARS-CoV-2-specific TCRs that had been generated with the MIRA antigen-specificity platform. Breadth was defined as the fraction of unique TCRs that were SARS-CoV-2-associated, and depth was defined as the fraction of total T cells that were SARS-CoV-2-associated. Using the MIRA data, every spike-specific TCR was mapped to the spike region that the TCR reacted to and assigned to either a CD4 or a CD8 class. Log10-transformed breadth and depth values were compared by one-way ANOVA with Sidak's multiple comparisons tests. This is the immuneACCESS table as TCRdb keeps it, with only in-frame sequences that have V and J called. A part of the clones is gone; compared with another copy, unresolved V genes explain less than half, and the rest is unexplained. V, J and clone size reflect that table, while D and trimming were determined from the DNA. The sample table holds some 190,000 clones, of which approximately 94% were seen once. The ten largest clones take up 1.7% of the sample.

This entry is derived from a study of T cell responses to AZD1222 COVID-19 vaccine (dated by TCRdb to about 2021). Background for the entire study: A total of 233 trial participants underwent TCR sequencing, of whom about 200 received two doses of AZD1222 and around 26 received two doses of the MenACWY control vaccine. Enrollment into the trials was organized by age into subgroups of 18-55, 56-69 and 70-plus years, and those subgroups contained approximately 160, 26 and 62 TCR-sequenced participants, respectively. Paper-wide results and their limitations: No day 14 peak-response samples were available, so repertoires were characterized only after the peak T cell response. After two AZD1222 doses, spike-specific TCR breadth and depth were significantly higher than at day 0 and than in MenACWY recipients. Most participants were white British and females outnumbered males, and the authors suggested that clonal diversity may have been underestimated. Conclusions about previously exposed vaccinees are limited, since just a handful of AZD1222 recipients were seropositive for SARS-CoV-2 at baseline. The vaccine-associated CD4 TCRs covered the entire spike protein, and the dominant responses fell in regions 160-218 and 743-854. Nearly half of unique spike-specific TCRs reportedly recognized epitopes outside regions mutated in the B.1.351 and B.1.1.7 variants. The 56-69-year group was small, and its depth increase did not reach significance, likely because of low power.

The chain uses TRBV5-1 and TRBJ2-3, with 12 junctional bases fitting TRBD2. The receptor comes from an adult who received the MenACWY meningococcal vaccine as a control. The sequencing used peripheral blood, collected 28 days after the second dose of the MenACWY control vaccine. The CDR3 in this case is CASSLGLAGTTDTQYF. The bases read TGCGCCAGCAGCCTCGGACTAGCGGGGACCACAGATACGCAGTATTTT.